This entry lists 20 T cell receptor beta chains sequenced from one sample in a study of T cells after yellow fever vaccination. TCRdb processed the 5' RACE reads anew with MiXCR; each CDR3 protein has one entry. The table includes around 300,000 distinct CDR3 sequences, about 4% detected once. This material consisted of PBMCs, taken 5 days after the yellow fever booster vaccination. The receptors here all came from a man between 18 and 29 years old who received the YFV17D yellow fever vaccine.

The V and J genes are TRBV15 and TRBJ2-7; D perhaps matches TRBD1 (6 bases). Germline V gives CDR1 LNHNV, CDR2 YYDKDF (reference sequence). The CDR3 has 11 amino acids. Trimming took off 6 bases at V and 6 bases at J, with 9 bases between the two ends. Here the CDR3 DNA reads TGTGCCACCAGTACAGGGTCCGAGCAGTACGTC. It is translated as CATSTGSEQYV.

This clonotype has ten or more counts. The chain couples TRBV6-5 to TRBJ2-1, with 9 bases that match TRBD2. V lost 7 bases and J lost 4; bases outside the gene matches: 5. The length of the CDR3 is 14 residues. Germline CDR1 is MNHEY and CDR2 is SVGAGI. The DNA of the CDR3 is TGTGCCAGCACAAGCGGGGGGCCTTACAATGAGCAGTTCTTC. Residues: CASTSGGPYNEQFF.

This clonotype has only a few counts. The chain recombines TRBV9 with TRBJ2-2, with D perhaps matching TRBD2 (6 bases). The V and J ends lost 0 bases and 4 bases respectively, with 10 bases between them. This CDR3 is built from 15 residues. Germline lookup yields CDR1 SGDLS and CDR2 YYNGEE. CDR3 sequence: CASSVGGGVTGELFF. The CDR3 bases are TGTGCCAGCAGCGTAGGAGGAGGGGTCACCGGGGAGCTGTTTTTT.

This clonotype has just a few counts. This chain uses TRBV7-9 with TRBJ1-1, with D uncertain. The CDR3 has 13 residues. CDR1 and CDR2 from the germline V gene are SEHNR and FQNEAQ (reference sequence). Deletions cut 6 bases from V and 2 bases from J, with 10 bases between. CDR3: CASSFPTNTEAFF. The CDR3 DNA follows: TGTGCCAGCAGTTTCCCGACCAACACTGAAGCTTTCTTT.

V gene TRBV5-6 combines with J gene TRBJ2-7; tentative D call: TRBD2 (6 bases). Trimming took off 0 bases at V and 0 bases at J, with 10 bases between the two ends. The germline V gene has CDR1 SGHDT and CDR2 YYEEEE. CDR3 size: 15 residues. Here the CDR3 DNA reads TGTGCCAGCAGCTTGGTTACGGGAGACTCCTACGAGCAGTACGTC. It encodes CASSLVTGDSYEQYV.

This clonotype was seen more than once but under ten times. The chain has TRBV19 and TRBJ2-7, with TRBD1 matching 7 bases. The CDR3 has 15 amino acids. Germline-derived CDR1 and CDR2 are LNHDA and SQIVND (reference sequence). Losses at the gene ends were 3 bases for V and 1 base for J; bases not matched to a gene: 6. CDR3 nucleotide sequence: TGTGCCAGTAGTATGTCGGGACAGAAGTCCTACGAGCAGTACTTC. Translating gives CASSMSGQKSYEQYF.

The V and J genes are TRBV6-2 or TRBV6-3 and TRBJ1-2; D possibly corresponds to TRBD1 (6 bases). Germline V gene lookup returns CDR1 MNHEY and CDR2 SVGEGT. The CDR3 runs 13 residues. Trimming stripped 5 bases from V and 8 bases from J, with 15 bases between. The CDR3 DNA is TGTGCCAGCAGTCAGACAGGTTCGGTCGGCTACACCTTC. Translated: CASSQTGSVGYTF.

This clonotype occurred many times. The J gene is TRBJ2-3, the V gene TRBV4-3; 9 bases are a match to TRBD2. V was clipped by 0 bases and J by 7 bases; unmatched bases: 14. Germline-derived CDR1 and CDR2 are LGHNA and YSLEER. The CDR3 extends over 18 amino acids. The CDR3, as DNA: TGCGCCAGCAGCCAAGATTCCCTAGCGGGGCCCTACCCGAATACGCAGTATTTT. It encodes CASSQDSLAGPYPNTQYF.

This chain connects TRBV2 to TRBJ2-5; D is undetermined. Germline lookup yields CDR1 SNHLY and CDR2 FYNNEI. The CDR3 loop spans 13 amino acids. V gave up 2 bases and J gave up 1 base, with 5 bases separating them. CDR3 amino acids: CASSEISQETQYF. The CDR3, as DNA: TGTGCCAGCAGTGAAATCAGCCAAGAGACCCAGTACTTC. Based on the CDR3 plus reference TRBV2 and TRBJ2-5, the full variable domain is EPEVTQTPSHQVTQMGQEVILRCVPISNHLYFYWYRQILGQKVEFLVSFYNNEISEKSEIFDDQFSVERPDGSNFTLKIRSTKLEDSAMYFCASSEISQETQYFGPGTRLLVL.

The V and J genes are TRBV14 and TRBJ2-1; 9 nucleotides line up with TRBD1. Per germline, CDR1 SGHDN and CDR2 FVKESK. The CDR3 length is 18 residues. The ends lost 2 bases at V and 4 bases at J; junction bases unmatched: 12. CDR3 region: CASSQPPGQGDPYNEQFF. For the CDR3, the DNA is TGTGCCAGCAGCCAACCCCCGGGACAGGGCGACCCGTACAATGAGCAGTTCTTC. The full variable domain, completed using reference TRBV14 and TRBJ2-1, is EAGVTQFPSHSVIEKGQTVTLRCDPISGHDNLYWYRRVMGKEIKFLLHFVKESKQDESGMPNNRFLAERTGGTYSTLKVQPAELEDSGVYFCASSQPPGQGDPYNEQFFGPGTRLTVL.

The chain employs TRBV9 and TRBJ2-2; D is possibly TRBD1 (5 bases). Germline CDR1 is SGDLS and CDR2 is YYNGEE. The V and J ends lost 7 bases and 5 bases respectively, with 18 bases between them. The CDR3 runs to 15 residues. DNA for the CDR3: TGTGCCAGCGCCCTAACAGGCAGGGTGACCGGGGAGCTGTTTTTT. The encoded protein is CASALTGRVTGELFF.

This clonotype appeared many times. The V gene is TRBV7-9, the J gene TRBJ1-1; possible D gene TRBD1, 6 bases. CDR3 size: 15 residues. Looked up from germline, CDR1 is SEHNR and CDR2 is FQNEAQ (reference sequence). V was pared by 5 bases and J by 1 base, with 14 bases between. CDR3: CASSPYRAANTEAFF. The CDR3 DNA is TGTGCCAGCAGCCCATACAGGGCGGCGAACACTGAAGCTTTCTTT.

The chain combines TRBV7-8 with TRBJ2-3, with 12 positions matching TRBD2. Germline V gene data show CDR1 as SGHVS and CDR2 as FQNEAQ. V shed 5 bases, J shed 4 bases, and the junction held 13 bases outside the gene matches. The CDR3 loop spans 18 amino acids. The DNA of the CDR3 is TGTGCCAGCAGCACCTCTAGCGGGGGGGGCGTACGGGCAGATACGCAGTATTTT. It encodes CASSTSSGGGVRADTQYF.

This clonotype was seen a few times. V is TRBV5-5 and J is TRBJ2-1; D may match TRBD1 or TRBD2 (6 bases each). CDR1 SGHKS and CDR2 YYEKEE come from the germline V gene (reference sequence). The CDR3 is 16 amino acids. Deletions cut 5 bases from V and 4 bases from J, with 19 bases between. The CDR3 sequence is CASSPGAFSSYNEQFF. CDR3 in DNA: TGTGCCAGCAGTCCGGGGGCCTTCTCCTCATACAATGAGCAGTTCTTC.

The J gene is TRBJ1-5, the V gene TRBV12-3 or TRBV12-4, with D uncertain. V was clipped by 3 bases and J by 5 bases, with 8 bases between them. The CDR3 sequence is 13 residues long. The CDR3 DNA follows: TGTGCCAGCAGTTTGCTAGTGGATCAGCCCCAGCATTTT. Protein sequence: CASSLLVDQPQHF.

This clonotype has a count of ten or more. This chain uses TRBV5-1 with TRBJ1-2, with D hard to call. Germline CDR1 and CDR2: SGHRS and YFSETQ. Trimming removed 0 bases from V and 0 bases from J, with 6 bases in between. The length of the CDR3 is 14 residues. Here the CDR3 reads CASSLDSPNYGYTF. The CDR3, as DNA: TGCGCCAGCAGCTTGGACAGTCCTAACTATGGCTACACCTTC. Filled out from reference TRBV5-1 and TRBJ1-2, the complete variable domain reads KAGVTQTPRYLIKTRGQQVTLSCSPISGHRSVSWYQQTPGQGLQFLFEYFSETQRNKGNFPGRFSGRQFSNSRSEMNVSTLELGDSALYLCASSLDSPNYGYTFGSGTRLTVV.

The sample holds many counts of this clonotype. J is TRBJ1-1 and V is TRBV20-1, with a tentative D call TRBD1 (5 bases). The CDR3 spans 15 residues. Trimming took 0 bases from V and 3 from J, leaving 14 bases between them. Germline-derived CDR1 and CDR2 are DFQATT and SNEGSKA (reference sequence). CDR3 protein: CSARDPQGSYTEAFF. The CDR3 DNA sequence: TGCAGTGCTAGAGATCCGCAGGGTTCGTACACTGAAGCTTTCTTT.

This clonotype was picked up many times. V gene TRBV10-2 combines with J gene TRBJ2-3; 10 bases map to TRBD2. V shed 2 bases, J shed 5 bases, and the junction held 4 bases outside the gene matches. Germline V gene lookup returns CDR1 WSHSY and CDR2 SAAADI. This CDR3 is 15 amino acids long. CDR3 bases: TGCGCCAGCAGTGAGGAGCGGGGGGGCCGAGATACGCAGTATTTT. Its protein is CASSEERGGRDTQYF.

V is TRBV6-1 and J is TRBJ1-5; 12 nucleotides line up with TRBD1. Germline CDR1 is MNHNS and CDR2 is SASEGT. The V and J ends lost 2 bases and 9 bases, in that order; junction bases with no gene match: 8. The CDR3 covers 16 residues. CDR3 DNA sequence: TGTGCCAGCAGTGAAAGTCCGGGACAGGGGGCCGGGCCCCAGCATTTT. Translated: CASSESPGQGAGPQHF.

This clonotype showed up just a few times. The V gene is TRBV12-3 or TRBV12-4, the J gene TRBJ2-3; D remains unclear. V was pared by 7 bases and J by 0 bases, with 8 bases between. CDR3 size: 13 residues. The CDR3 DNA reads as TGTGCCAGCACAGGTATAAGCACAGATACGCAGTATTTT. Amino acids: CASTGISTDTQYF.